The 17 T cell receptor beta chains in this list originate from one sample, sequenced in a study of T cells in Graves' hyperthyroidism and ophthalmopathy. The source material, RNA transcripts, was used to amplify TCR beta CDR3 regions. HTBI primers were the set used in a first-round RT-PCR of the TCR CDR3. TCRdb used MiXCR to reprocess the multiplex PCR reads, holding one entry per CDR3 protein. The sample shows about 590,000 distinct CDR3 sequences, 15% to 19% of them seen only once. Sequenced sample: blood. All receptors derive from a woman in her thirties with Graves' hyperthyroidism.

The sample holds a few counts of this clonotype. This chain connects TRBV20-1 to TRBJ2-3, with 9 bases aligning to TRBD1. V trimming: 3 bases; J trimming: 3 bases; junction bases outside the gene matches: 13. The CDR3 length is 17 residues. Germline CDR1 and CDR2: DFQATT and SNEGSKA (reference sequence). The CDR3 coding sequence is TGCAGTGCTAGGTTAGGCACCGGGACAGGGAGAACAGATACGCAGTATTTT. Amino acid sequence: CSARLGTGTGRTDTQYF.

In this sample, this clonotype turned up many times. V usage is TRBV12-3 or TRBV12-4 and J usage is TRBJ1-5; D unclear. V dropped 2 bases and J dropped 0 bases, with 8 bases sitting between them. There are 15 residues in the CDR3. This CDR3 reads CASSLIAYSNQPQHF. CDR3 bases: TGTGCCAGCAGTTTAATAGCATATAGCAATCAGCCCCAGCATTTT.

Ten or more counts support this clonotype. This rearrangement joins TRBV12-3 or TRBV12-4 to TRBJ2-2, with TRBD2 matching 12 bases. V trimming: 6 bases; J trimming: 6 bases; junction bases outside the gene matches: 5. The CDR3 sequence is 15 residues long. The CDR3 coding sequence is TGTGCCAGCAGCCTAGCGGGAGGGCCGCCCGGGGAGCTGTTTTTT. It encodes CASSLAGGPPGELFF.

This clonotype has just one count. This CDR3 is CASSRQGVYGYTF. In DNA, the CDR3 is TGTGCCAGCTCCCGACAGGGAGTCTATGGCTACACCTTC. The gene calls are TRBV6-1 and TRBJ1-2; 7 positions agree with TRBD1. CDR1 is MNHNS and CDR2 is SASEGT in the germline V gene. The CDR3 covers 13 residues. V lost 8 bases, J lost 4 bases, and 7 bases stayed unmatched.

This clonotype was seen ten or more times. The gene calls are TRBV7-7 and TRBJ2-2; D call uncertain. The CDR3 extends over 15 amino acids. V lost 1 base, J lost 7 bases, and 13 bases lay in between. Germline V gene sequence: CDR1 SSHAT, CDR2 FNYEAQ (reference sequence). CDR3 nucleotides: TGTGCCAGCAGCTTAGTTCCGGGTACGGGCGGGGAGCTGTTTTTT. This sequence encodes CASSLVPGTGGELFF.

This clonotype came up a few times. The chain uses TRBV4-1 and TRBJ2-3, with a tentative D call TRBD2 (5 bases). The CDR3 is 21 amino acids. Per the germline V gene, CDR1 is MGHRA and CDR2 is YSYEKL. The V end was cut by 2 bases, the J end by 2 bases, with 29 bases between. The CDR3 coding sequence is TGCGCCAGCAGCCAAATCATCAGAATCGGGTGGGAGCTAACTTCCACAGATACGCAGTATTTT. This encodes CASSQIIRIGWELTSTDTQYF.

The chain has TRBV5-1 and TRBJ2-1, with 11 bases matching TRBD2. J lost 9 bases, V lost 0 bases, and 8 bases had no gene match. There are 16 residues in the CDR3. Germline V lookup: CDR1 SGHRS, CDR2 YFSETQ. CDR3 nucleotide sequence: TGCGCCAGCAGCTTGGGGATACTAGCGGGAGTCGGTGAGCAGTTCTTC. It specifies CASSLGILAGVGEQFF.

This clonotype was counted a few times. V usage is TRBV7-9 and J usage is TRBJ1-5, with TRBD1 as a possible D gene (5 bases). The length of the CDR3 is 12 residues. Between the trimmed V and J ends, which lost 5 bases and 7 bases, there was a span of 9 bases. The V gene's germline CDR1 is SEHNR and CDR2 FQNEAQ (reference sequence). The CDR3 region has the DNA TGTGCCAGCAGCCACGGGGGGCAGCCCCAGCATTTT. It specifies CASSHGGQPQHF.

This chain uses TRBV6-1 with TRBJ2-6; 8 nucleotides align to TRBD1. J lost 1 base, V lost 3 bases, and 5 bases had no gene match. The CDR3 runs to 17 residues. CDR1 is MNHNS, CDR2 SASEGT, per germline. The DNA of the CDR3 is TGTGCCAGCAGTGATTTGGACAGGGTTTCTGGGGCCAACGTCCTGACTTTC. Translated: CASSDLDRVSGANVLTF.

The chain is built from TRBV5-1 and TRBJ2-7, with D maybe TRBD2 (6 bases). The CDR3 covers 15 residues. CDR1 is SGHRS, CDR2 YFSETQ, per germline. With 8 bases removed from V and 2 bases from J, the gap between germline ends came to 20 bases. In nucleotides, the CDR3 is TGCGCCAGAAGGGGAGGAGGGATGCTGGCCTACGAGCAGTACTTC. Translated: CARRGGGMLAYEQYF.

This clonotype showed up many times. The chain carries TRBV7-3 and TRBJ1-1; D is ambiguous. In germline, CDR1 is SGHTA, CDR2 FQGTGA. The CDR3 contains 14 residues. The V gene lost 2 bases and the J gene lost 1 base, with 8 bases spanning the gap. The DNA of the CDR3 is TGTGCCAGCAGCTTATACGCAACGAACACTGAAGCTTTCTTT. It yields the protein CASSLYATNTEAFF.

CDR3 residues: CASRKSARPYEQYF. The CDR3 nucleotides read TGTGCCTCCCGGAAGTCGGCCAGGCCGTACGAGCAGTACTTC. The genes are TRBV6-2 or TRBV6-3 and TRBJ2-7, with unresolved D. This CDR3 is built from 14 residues. Trimming left V 11 bases short and J 4 bases short, with 21 bases between. CDR1 is MNHEY, CDR2 SVGEGT, per germline.

In this sample, this clonotype turned up many times. V gene TRBV6-6 combines with J gene TRBJ1-6, with 7 bases matching TRBD1. The germline V gene has CDR1 MNHNY and CDR2 SVGAGI (reference sequence). The CDR3 runs to 15 residues. V lost 0 bases, J lost 6 bases, and 2 bases stayed unmatched. In DNA form, the CDR3 reads TGTGCCAGCAGTTACTCGTCAGGGGGTAATTCACCCCTCCACTTT. It translates to CASSYSSGGNSPLHF.

The rearrangement joins TRBV25-1 to TRBJ2-7; a weak D match, TRBD1 (6 bases). The ends were cut back, 4 bases at V and 2 bases at J, with 9 bases in the middle. Per germline, CDR1 MGHDK and CDR2 SYGVNS. The CDR3 consists of 13 residues. Written as DNA, the CDR3 is TGTGCCAGCAGTGGTTGGACAGCCTACGAGCAGTACTTC. Residues: CASSGWTAYEQYF.

CDR3 amino acids: CASNPTGGTSYEQYF. CDR3 nucleotides: TGTGCCAGCAACCCAACGGGGGGGACCTCCTACGAGCAGTACTTC. The rearrangement uses TRBV6-1 and TRBJ2-7, with TRBD2 identical over 8 bases. V was clipped by 7 bases and J by 0 bases; unmatched bases: 8. Per germline, CDR1 MNHNS and CDR2 SASEGT. The length of the CDR3 is 15 residues.

This clonotype showed up just a few times. This chain uses TRBV27 with TRBJ2-1; weak D call: TRBD2 (6 bases). The CDR3 contains 11 residues. Germline assignment: CDR1 MNHEY and CDR2 SMNVEV (reference sequence). Trimming pared 3 bases from V and 12 bases from J, leaving 9 bases between. CDR3 residues: CASSFGGMQFF. In DNA, the CDR3 is TGTGCCAGCAGTTTTGGGGGGATGCAGTTCTTC.

This clonotype was found a few times. The rearrangement joins TRBV7-2 to TRBJ2-2; TRBD1 or TRBD2 may be the D gene (5 bases each). The CDR3 runs 17 residues. Looked up from germline, CDR1 is SGHTA and CDR2 is FQGNSA. The ends were cut back, 1 base at V and 0 bases at J, with 12 bases in the middle. CDR3 protein: CASSLVVGTSNTGELFF. CDR3 coding DNA: TGTGCCAGCAGCTTAGTGGTCGGGACCTCGAACACCGGGGAGCTGTTTTTT.